The clone carrying this T cell receptor beta chain was counted many times. Its antigen is not identified. Genomic DNA provided the template from which TCR beta VDJ and CDR3 profiles were obtained. TCRdb ran MiXCR on the reads and lists one entry per CDR3 protein. This table has hundreds of thousands of distinct CDR3 sequences, about two thirds appearing once. The data stem from a study of CD8+CD57+ T cells in acquired aplastic anemia. About the study: Sorted CD4+ and CD8+ cell DNA averaged roughly 3 ug. The average read count for CD4+ cells in healthy donors was 8.5 million to 11 million. Study-level points and caveats: CD8+ Simpson's diversity in patients was not significantly different from that in controls. Patients and controls were found to share over 25 CD8+ CDR3 sequences.

This CDR3 has 13 amino acids. Trimming at V came to 6 bases and at J to 7 bases, leaving 10 bases not matched to a gene. CDR1 DFQATT and CDR2 SNEGSKA come from the germline V gene (reference sequence). This receptor was obtained from a human donor in good health, serving as a control. The sample consisted of sorted CD4+, CD8+, or CD8+CD57+ T cells (not recorded which) from PBMCs. V and J are TRBV20-1 and TRBJ2-7; 9 bases line up with TRBD2. Here the CDR3 reads CSAWSGGTSEQYF. CDR3 in DNA: TGCAGTGCCTGGAGCGGGGGGACGAGTGAGCAGTACTTC.